Listed here are 20 T cell receptor beta chains from one sample, sequenced in a study of read filtering for tumor transcriptome and immune sequencing. The library was built from about 400 ng RNA with molecular barcoded adaptors for alpha/delta and beta/gamma chains. TCRdb re-called the reads through MiXCR, storing one row per CDR3 protein. The sample carries around 35,000 distinct CDR3 sequences, approximately 14% recorded once. What was sequenced was a population of CD138-negative cells sorted from bone marrow. The origin of the receptors is a donor at least 40 years old with multiple myeloma.

This clonotype was seen a handful of times. J is TRBJ2-7 and V is TRBV20-1, with D perhaps matching TRBD1 (6 bases). This CDR3 spans 15 amino acids. V lost 0 bases and J lost 3, with 15 bases in between. Germline values: CDR1 DFQATT, CDR2 SNEGSKA (reference sequence). CDR3: CSAREAGVGDYEQYF. CDR3 bases: TGCAGTGCTAGAGAGGCAGGGGTCGGGGACTACGAGCAGTACTTC.

This clonotype has ten or more counts. The V gene is TRBV20-1, the J gene TRBJ2-1; D assignment may be TRBD1 or TRBD2 (5 bases each). V was cut by 6 bases and J by 5 bases, with 20 bases left in between. Germline V gene sequence: CDR1 DFQATT, CDR2 SNEGSKA (reference sequence). CDR3 length: 15 residues. The chain's CDR3 is CSASGTRTIDNEQFF. Written as DNA, the CDR3 is TGCAGTGCGTCGGGGACGAGAACGATTGACAATGAGCAGTTCTTC.

About this clonotype itself: The germline gene is not matched at one end of the junction; a read error may be the cause. The gene calls are TRBV20-1 and TRBJ2-2, with 9 bases aligning to TRBD2. The CDR3 is made up of 14 amino acids. Germline V gene lookup returns CDR1 DFQATT and CDR2 SNEGSKA (reference sequence). CDR3 amino acids: CSARASGNTGGLFF. CDR3 nucleotides: TGTAGTGCTAGAGCTAGCGGGAACACCGGGGGGCTGTTTTTT.

This clonotype was recorded many times. The chain uses TRBV5-1 and TRBJ2-5; D not certain. V was cut by 3 bases and J by 2 bases, with 14 bases left in between. Germline V gene data show CDR1 as SGHRS and CDR2 as YFSETQ. CDR3 length equals 15 residues. In DNA form, the CDR3 reads TGCGCCAGCAGCTACCCACGGTTCCCACAAGAGACCCAGTACTTC. Protein: CASSYPRFPQETQYF.

The chain joins TRBV5-1 to TRBJ2-7, with D uncertain. From germline, CDR1 is SGHRS and CDR2 YFSETQ. V was trimmed by 5 bases and J by 0 bases, leaving 12 bases between them. The CDR3 runs 14 residues. The CDR3 sequence is CASSSSLSSYEQYF. CDR3 bases: TGCGCCAGCAGTTCCAGCCTGAGCTCCTACGAGCAGTACTTC. Supplemented by reference TRBV5-1 and TRBJ2-7, the full variable domain reads KAGVTQTPRYLIKTRGQQVTLSCSPISGHRSVSWYQQTPGQGLQFLFEYFSETQRNKGNFPGRFSGRQFSNSRSEMNVSTLELGDSALYLCASSSSLSSYEQYFGPGTRLTVT.

This clonotype is categorized as medium-sized (0.01 to 0.1%). The J gene is TRBJ2-1, the V gene TRBV12-5, with 11 bases aligning to TRBD2. In germline, CDR1 is LGHNT, CDR2 FRNRAP. With 3 bases clipped from V and 8 bases from J, the junction kept 6 bases outside the gene matches. This CDR3 contains 15 residues. The CDR3 nucleotides are TGTGCTAGTGGTTTACTAGCGGGAGCTTTCGATGAGCAGTTCTTC. Translation: CASGLLAGAFDEQFF.

This clonotype was seen at least ten times. This chain links TRBV5-5 with TRBJ2-1, with D possibly being TRBD1 (6 bases). The CDR3 sequence is 14 residues long. V was trimmed by 0 bases and J by 6 bases, leaving 10 bases between them. CDR1 SGHKS and CDR2 YYEKEE come from the germline V gene (reference sequence). CDR3 nucleotide sequence: TGTGCCAGCAGCTTGGACGGACAGTCCAATGAGCAGTTCTTC. This encodes CASSLDGQSNEQFF.

This clonotype appeared many times. This chain uses TRBV29-1 with TRBJ2-1, with 7 bases that match TRBD2. V shed 6 bases and J 4 bases; nucleotides not matched to a gene: 21. This CDR3 has 18 residues. Germline CDR1 SQVTM, CDR2 ANQGSEA. DNA of the CDR3: TGCAGCGTGCTCCTGGGGGGGGGGGTTAGCGGAACATACAATGAGCAGTTCTTC. It encodes CSVLLGGGVSGTYNEQFF.

The count of this clonotype is one. This may be a read error, as it is one base from a much larger clone. This is likely a read error, given that the CDR3 carries no conserved phenylalanine or tryptophan at its end. The chain links TRBV29-1 to TRBJ1-1, with 10 bases identical to TRBD1. This CDR3 is 13 amino acids long. J gave up 5 bases and V 7 bases, and 7 bases lay outside the gene matches. Germline CDR1 and CDR2: SQVTM and ANQGSEA. This chain's CDR3 is CSASGTGATEAFL. The CDR3 coding sequence is TGCAGCGCAAGCGGGACAGGGGCGACTGAAGCTTTCCTT.

About this clonotype itself: One junction end disagrees with the germline gene, perhaps due to a read error. The rearrangement joins TRBV12-3 or TRBV12-4 to TRBJ2-7; D call uncertain. The CDR3 has 11 residues. The CDR3 DNA reads as TGTGCCAGCAGTTTAGCGCACGACCAGTACTTC. Residues: CASSLAHDQYF.

This clonotype was counted many times. The V gene is TRBV14, the J gene TRBJ2-2; 8 bases match TRBD2. The CDR3 contains 16 residues. V lost 2 bases to trimming and J lost 3 bases; unmatched junction nucleotides: 5. Per the germline V gene, CDR1 is SGHDN and CDR2 is FVKESK. CDR3 in amino acids: CASSQRLAGDTGELFF. The CDR3, as DNA: TGTGCCAGCAGCCAACGTCTAGCGGGCGACACCGGGGAGCTGTTTTTT.

This clonotype was seen repeatedly, ten times or more. The gene calls are TRBV11-2 and TRBJ2-3, with D possibly being TRBD2 (6 bases). The V end was cut by 5 bases, the J end by 6 bases, with 12 bases between. The CDR3 consists of 13 residues. The V gene's germline CDR1 is SGHAT and CDR2 FQNNGV. The CDR3 bases are TGTGCCAGCAGCGGAGGGCCGAGGGATACGCAGTATTTT. Translated: CASSGGPRDTQYF. Using reference TRBV11-2 and TRBJ2-3 for the parts outside the CDR3, the full variable domain is EAGVAQSPRYKIIEKRQSVAFWCNPISGHATLYWYQQILGQGPKLLIQFQNNGVVDDSQLPKDRFSAERLKGVDSTLKIQPAKLEDSAVYLCASSGGPRDTQYFGPGTRLTVL.

This clonotype was observed many times. The V and J genes are TRBV4-3 and TRBJ2-7; the match to TRBD2 covers 13 bases. The V and J ends lost 3 bases and 5 bases, in that order; junction bases with no gene match: 4. This CDR3 spans 15 amino acids. CDR1 and CDR2 from the germline V gene are LGHNA and YSLEER. The CDR3 bases are TGCGCCAGCAGCCACGGGACTAGCGGGACCGACGAGCAGTACTTC. Its protein product is CASSHGTSGTDEQYF.

This clonotype has a count of ten or more. The chain uses TRBV20-1 and TRBJ1-1; TRBD1 might be the D (5 bases). Trimming stripped 3 bases from V and 0 bases from J, with 14 bases between. This CDR3 comprises 15 residues. The germline CDR1 and CDR2 sequences are DFQATT and SNEGSKA (reference sequence). The chain's CDR3 is CSASGLGLMNTEAFF. CDR3 nucleotide sequence: TGCAGTGCTAGTGGCCTGGGACTGATGAACACTGAAGCTTTCTTT.

This clonotype occurred many times. The chain uses TRBV29-1 and TRBJ2-1; D call uncertain. Between the trimmed V and J ends, which lost 6 bases and 10 bases, there was a span of 13 bases. Germline V gives CDR1 SQVTM, CDR2 ANQGSEA. The CDR3 is made up of 11 amino acids. This CDR3 is CSVDPGLEQFF. The CDR3 DNA is TGCAGCGTAGATCCGGGCTTGGAGCAGTTCTTC.

As for this clonotype: A much larger clone sits a single nucleotide away, making a read error possible. CDR3 sequence: CASSKGMGDRTEAFF. The CDR3 region has the DNA TGTGCCAGCAGCAAAGGGATGGGGGATCGCACTGAAGCTTTCTTT. The rearrangement joins TRBV9 to TRBJ1-1, with D possibly matching TRBD1 (5 bases). V dropped 4 bases and J dropped 4 bases, with 17 bases sitting between them. Germline V gene data show CDR1 as SGDLS and CDR2 as YYNGEE. The CDR3 has 15 residues.

As for this clonotype: Being one base from a much bigger clone, this may be a read error. The chain uses TRBV29-1 and TRBJ1-1, with D tentatively TRBD1 (5 bases). The CDR3 loop spans 14 amino acids. Trimming took off 5 bases at V and 1 base at J, with 14 bases between the two ends. Looked up from germline, CDR1 is SQVTM and CDR2 is ANQGSEA. The CDR3 loop is CSVLTDKSNTEAFF. In nucleotides, the CDR3 is TGCAGCGTTCTAACGGACAAATCGAACACTGAAGCTTTCTTT.

This clonotype was seen a few times. A much larger clone differs by one base, so this may be a read error. V and J are TRBV28 and TRBJ1-2; no firm D call. With 5 bases removed from V and 3 bases from J, the gap between germline ends came to 7 bases. There are 12 residues in the CDR3. Germline CDR1 is MDHEN and CDR2 is SYDVKM. The CDR3 sequence is CASSVGDYGYTF. The CDR3 DNA sequence: TGTGCCAGCAGTGTCGGGGACTATGGCTACACCTTC.

As for this clonotype: Mismatch with germline at one junction end may stem from a read error. This rearrangement joins TRBV6-5 to TRBJ1-2; TRBD1 agrees at 7 bases. Germline CDR1 MNHEY, CDR2 SVGAGI. The CDR3 is made up of 12 amino acids. CDR3 residues: CAIRQGEYGNTF. In DNA form, the CDR3 reads TGTGCCATCAGACAGGGAGAATATGGCAACACCTTC.

This clonotype was counted at least ten times. The chain is built from TRBV29-1 and TRBJ2-3; D perhaps matches TRBD1 (5 bases). Germline V gives CDR1 SQVTM, CDR2 ANQGSEA. V lost 0 bases and J 4 bases, leaving 17 bases between the germline ends. The CDR3 contains 16 residues. The DNA of the CDR3 is TGCAGCGTTGAAGATCGATTAGGGGTGTCTGCAGATACGCAGTATTTT. It yields the protein CSVEDRLGVSADTQYF.